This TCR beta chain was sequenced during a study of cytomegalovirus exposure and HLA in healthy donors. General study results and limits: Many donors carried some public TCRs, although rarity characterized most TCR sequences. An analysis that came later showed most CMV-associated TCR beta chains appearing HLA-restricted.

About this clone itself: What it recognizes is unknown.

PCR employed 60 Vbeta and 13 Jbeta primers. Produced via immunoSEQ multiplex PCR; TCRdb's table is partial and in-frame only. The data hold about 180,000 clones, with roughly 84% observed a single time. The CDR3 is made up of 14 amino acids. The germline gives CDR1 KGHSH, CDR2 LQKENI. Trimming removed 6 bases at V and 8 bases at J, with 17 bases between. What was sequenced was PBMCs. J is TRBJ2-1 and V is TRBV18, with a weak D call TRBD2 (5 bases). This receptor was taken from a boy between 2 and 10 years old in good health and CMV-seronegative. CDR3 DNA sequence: TGTGCCAGCTCCCCGCCAGGCCGGGATGATGAGCAGTTCTTC. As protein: CASSPPGRDDEQFF.